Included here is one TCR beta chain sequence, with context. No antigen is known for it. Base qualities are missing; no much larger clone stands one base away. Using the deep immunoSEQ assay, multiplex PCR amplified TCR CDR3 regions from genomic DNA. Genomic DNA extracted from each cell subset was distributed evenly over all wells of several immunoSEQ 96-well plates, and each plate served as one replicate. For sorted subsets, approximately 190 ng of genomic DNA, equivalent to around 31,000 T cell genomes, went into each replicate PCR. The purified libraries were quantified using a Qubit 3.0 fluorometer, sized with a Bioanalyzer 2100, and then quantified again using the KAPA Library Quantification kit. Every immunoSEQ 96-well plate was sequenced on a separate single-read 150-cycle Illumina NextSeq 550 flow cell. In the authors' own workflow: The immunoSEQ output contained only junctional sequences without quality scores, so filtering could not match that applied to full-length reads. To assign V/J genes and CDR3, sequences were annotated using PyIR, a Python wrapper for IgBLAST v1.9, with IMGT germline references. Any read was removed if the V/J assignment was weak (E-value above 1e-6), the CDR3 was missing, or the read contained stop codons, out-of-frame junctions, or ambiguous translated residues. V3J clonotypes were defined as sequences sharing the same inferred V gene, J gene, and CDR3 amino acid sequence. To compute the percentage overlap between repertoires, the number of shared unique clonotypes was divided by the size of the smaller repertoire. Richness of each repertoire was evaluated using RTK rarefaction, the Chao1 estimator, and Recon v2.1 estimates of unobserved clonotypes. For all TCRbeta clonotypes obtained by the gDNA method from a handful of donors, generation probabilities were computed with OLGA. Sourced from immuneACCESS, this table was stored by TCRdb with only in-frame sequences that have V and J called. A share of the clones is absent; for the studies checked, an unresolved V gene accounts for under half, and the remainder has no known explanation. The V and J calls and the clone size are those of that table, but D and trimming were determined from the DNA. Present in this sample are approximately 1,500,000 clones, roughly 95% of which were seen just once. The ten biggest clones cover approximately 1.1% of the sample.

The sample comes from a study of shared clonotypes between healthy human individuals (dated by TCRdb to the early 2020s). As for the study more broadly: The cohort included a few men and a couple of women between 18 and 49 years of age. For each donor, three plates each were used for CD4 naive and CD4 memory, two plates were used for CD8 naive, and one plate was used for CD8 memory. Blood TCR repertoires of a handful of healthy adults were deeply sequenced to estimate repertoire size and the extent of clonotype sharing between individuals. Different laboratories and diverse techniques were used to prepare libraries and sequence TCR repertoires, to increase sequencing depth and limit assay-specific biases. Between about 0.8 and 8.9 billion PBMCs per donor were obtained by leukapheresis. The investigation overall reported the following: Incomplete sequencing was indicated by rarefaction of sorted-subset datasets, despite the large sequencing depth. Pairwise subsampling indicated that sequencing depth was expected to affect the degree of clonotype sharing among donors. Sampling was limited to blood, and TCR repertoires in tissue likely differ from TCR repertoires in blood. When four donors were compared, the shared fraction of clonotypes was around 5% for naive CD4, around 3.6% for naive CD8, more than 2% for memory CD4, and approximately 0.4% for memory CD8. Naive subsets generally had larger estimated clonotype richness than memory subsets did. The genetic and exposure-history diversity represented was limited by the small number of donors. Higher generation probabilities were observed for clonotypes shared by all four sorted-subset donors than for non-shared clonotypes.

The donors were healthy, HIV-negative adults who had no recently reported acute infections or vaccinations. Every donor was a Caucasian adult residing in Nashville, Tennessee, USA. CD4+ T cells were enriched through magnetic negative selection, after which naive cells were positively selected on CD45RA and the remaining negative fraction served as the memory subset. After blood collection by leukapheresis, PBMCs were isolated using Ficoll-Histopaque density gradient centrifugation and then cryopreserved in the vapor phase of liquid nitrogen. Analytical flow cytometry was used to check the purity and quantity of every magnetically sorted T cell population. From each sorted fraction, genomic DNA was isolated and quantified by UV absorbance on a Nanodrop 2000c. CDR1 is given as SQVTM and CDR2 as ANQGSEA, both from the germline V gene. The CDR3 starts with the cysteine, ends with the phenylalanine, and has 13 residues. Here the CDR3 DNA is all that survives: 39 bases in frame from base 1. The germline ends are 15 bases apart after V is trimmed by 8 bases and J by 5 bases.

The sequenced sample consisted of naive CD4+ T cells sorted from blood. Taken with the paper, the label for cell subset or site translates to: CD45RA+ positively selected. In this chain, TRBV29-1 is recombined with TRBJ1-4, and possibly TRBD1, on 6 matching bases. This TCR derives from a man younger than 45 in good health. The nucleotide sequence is TGCAGCTCATCGGAGGGGGGAAATGAAAAACTGTTTTTT. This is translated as CSSSEGGNEKLFF. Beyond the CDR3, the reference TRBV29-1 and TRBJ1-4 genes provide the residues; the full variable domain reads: SAVISQKPSRDICQRGTSLTIQCQVDSQVTMMFWYRQQPGQSLTLIATANQGSEATYESGFVIDKFPISRPNLTFSTLTVSNMSPEDSSIYLCSSSEGGNEKLFFGSGTQLSVL.